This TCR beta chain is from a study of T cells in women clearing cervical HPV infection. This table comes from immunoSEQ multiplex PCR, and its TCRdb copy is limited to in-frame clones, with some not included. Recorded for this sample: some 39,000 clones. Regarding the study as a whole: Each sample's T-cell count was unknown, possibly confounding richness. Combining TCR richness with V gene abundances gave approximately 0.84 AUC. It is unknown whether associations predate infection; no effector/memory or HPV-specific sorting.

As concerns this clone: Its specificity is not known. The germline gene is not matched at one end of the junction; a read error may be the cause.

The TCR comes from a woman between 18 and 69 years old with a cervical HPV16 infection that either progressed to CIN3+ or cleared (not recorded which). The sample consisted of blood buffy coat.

CDR3: CASSHLDSYGYTF. The covered CDR3 bases are TGCGCCAGCAGCCATTTGGACAGCTATGGC. J is TRBJ1-2 and V is TRBV4-2, with a tentative D call TRBD1 (6 bases). The read is 3 residues too short to cover the CDR3 end, so that end is filled in from the germline J gene. In germline, CDR1 is LGHNA, CDR2 YNFKEQ. The CDR3 is 13 residues long.